Sequencing of this T cell receptor beta chain was carried out in a study of blood T cell repertoires in COVID-19. The wider study: Some COVID-19 samples were acute and others convalescent; all came from the United States, Italy and Spain.

This clone has just one count. The CDR3 is 16 residues long. The ends lost 2 bases at V and 0 bases at J; junction bases unmatched: 7. CDR1 and CDR2 from the germline V gene are SGHRS and YFSETQ. Generated by immunoSEQ multiplex PCR, the TCRdb table keeps only in-frame clones and is missing some. The table has 80,000 to 95,000 clones, about 71% seen once. Sequenced input: peripheral blood. This rearrangement joins TRBV5-1 to TRBJ1-1; 7 nucleotides agree with TRBD1. The TCR was taken from a woman between 50 and 59 years old with acute or convalescent COVID-19. CDR3 DNA sequence: TGCGCCAGCAGCTTAGGGGACAGACAATTGAACACTGAAGCTTTCTTT. It translates to CASSLGDRQLNTEAFF.